This record concerns one T cell receptor (beta chain) sequence. Antigen unknown. Building of the TCR beta libraries involved iRepertoire HTBI primers and Arm-PCR of CDR3 regions. TCRdb called the multiplex PCR reads again in MiXCR, with one record for every CDR3 protein. The sample has roughly 500,000 distinct CDR3 sequences, 20% to 25% seen once. Time point here: persistent/refractory GD, antithyroid drugs over 5 years with positive TRAb. From PBMCs, RNA was extracted and then used to make the TCR library. This CDR3 spans 17 amino acids. V was clipped by 4 bases and J by 8 bases, with 24 bases between them. CDR1 is SGHRS and CDR2 is YFSETQ in the germline V gene. This entry belongs to a study of regulatory T cells in long-lasting Graves disease. Notes on the study in general: There was favoring of TRBV28, TRBJ1-2 and TRBJ2-5 in persistent disease. Compared with new cases, persistent Graves' patients showed reduced TCR diversity.

The J gene is TRBJ1-4, the V gene TRBV5-1; tentatively, D is TRBD1 (5 bases). The sample consisted of peripheral blood mononuclear cells (PBMCs), taken when the disease was refractory, from a patient treated with antithyroid drugs. The clonotype comes from a female donor with Graves disease. CDR3 DNA sequence: TGCGCCAGCAGCCCGGCGGCGGGAGGAGGGGCGAGGGAAAAACTGTTTTTT. As protein: CASSPAAGGGAREKLFF.